Presented here are 18 T cell receptor beta chains from one specimen sequenced in a study of blood T cell repertoires in COVID-19. The protocol was immunoSEQ multiplex PCR, while the TCRdb copy is restricted to in-frame clones and leaves out a portion. The profile shows nearly 200,000 clones, almost 85% of them singletons. The sample taken for sequencing was peripheral blood. Source of these receptors: a woman aged 70-85 years with active or convalescent COVID-19.

This clone appeared once. Here the CDR3 reads CASSQDASGRAEQYF. The CDR3 coding sequence is TGTGCCAGCAGCCAAGATGCTAGCGGGAGGGCCGAGCAGTACTTC. The genes are TRBV4-2 and TRBJ2-7; 12 bases are a match to TRBD2. From germline, CDR1 is LGHNA and CDR2 YNFKEQ. V shed 0 bases, J shed 6 bases, and the junction held 3 bases outside the gene matches. This CDR3 comprises 15 residues.

The J gene is TRBJ2-2, the V gene TRBV28; 9 bases are shared with TRBD2. With V trimmed by 10 bases and J by 3 bases, 15 bases remained unmatched. There are 17 residues in the CDR3. Per germline, CDR1 MDHEN and CDR2 SYDVKM. CDR3 sequence: CATRGATGLAYTGELFF. CDR3 nucleotides: TGTGCCACCAGAGGAGCGACTGGACTAGCGTACACCGGGGAGCTGTTTTTT.

This clone was picked up a small number of times. This sequence joins TRBV30 and TRBJ1-5; D uncertain. V was cut by 0 bases and J by 6 bases, with 9 bases left in between. Looked up from germline, CDR1 is GTSNPN and CDR2 is SVGIG (reference sequence). The CDR3 consists of 13 residues. CDR3 DNA: TGTGCCTGGAGTGTAGGAGGGAGTCAGCCCCAGCATTTT. As protein: CAWSVGGSQPQHF.

V and J are TRBV7-3 and TRBJ1-1, with D possibly matching TRBD1 (5 bases). The CDR3 is made up of 13 amino acids. V was shortened by 5 bases and J by 5 bases, with 12 bases between the two germline ends. Germline V CDR1 and CDR2: SGHTA, FQGTGA. The CDR3 DNA reads as TGTGCCAGCAGCCCGGACAAAGGAACTGAAGCTTTCTTT. Translated: CASSPDKGTEAFF.

The CDR3: CASSPRQGYYGYTF. The CDR3 DNA follows: TGTGCCAGCAGCCCCCGACAGGGTTACTATGGCTACACCTTC. The chain is built from TRBV5-6 and TRBJ1-2; 7 bases match TRBD1. The CDR3 loop spans 14 amino acids. CDR1 SGHDT and CDR2 YYEEEE come from the germline V gene. V lost 4 bases to trimming and J lost 3 bases; unmatched junction nucleotides: 6.

This clone was counted a few times. This rearrangement joins TRBV19 to TRBJ2-7, with D tentatively TRBD2 (5 bases). V was cut by 6 bases and J by 0 bases, with 15 bases left in between. The CDR3 has 15 residues. The germline gives CDR1 LNHDA, CDR2 SQIVND (reference sequence). CDR3 DNA sequence: TGTGCCAGTAGCGGGATCCACCGGAGCTCCTACGAGCAGTACTTC. This gives the protein CASSGIHRSSYEQYF. Supplemented by reference TRBV19 and TRBJ2-7, the full variable domain reads DGGITQSPKYLFRKEGQNVTLSCEQNLNHDAMYWYRQDPGQGLRLIYYSQIVNDFQKGDIAEGYSVSREKKESFPLTVTSAQKNPTAFYLCASSGIHRSSYEQYFGPGTRLTVT.

V usage is TRBV3-1 (or the pseudogene TRBV3-2) and J usage is TRBJ2-7, with TRBD2 identical over 8 bases. Per germline, CDR1 LGHDT and CDR2 YNNKEL (reference sequence). Losses at the gene ends were 7 bases for V and 6 bases for J; bases not matched to a gene: 11. There are 14 residues in the CDR3. CDR3 nucleotide sequence: TGTGCCAGCAAGGCACGGGAGGGCCGTGGCGAGCAGTACTTC. Residues: CASKAREGRGEQYF.

The V call is TRBV5-6, the J call TRBJ2-3; 10 positions match TRBD1. The CDR3 loop spans 16 amino acids. Germline CDR1 SGHDT, CDR2 YYEEEE. V gave up 4 bases and J gave up 4 bases; unmatched junction bases: 9. The CDR3 bases are TGTGCCAGCAGCCCCCCCGGGACAGGGGTTGCAGATACGCAGTATTTT. This sequence encodes CASSPPGTGVADTQYF.

The rearrangement joins TRBV18 to TRBJ2-1, with 8 bases aligning to TRBD1. Per germline, CDR1 KGHSH and CDR2 LQKENI. V lost 3 bases, J lost 1 base, and 2 bases stayed unmatched. There are 15 residues in the CDR3. CDR3 region: CASSPRQGSYNEQFF. The CDR3 region has the DNA TGTGCCAGCTCACCCCGACAGGGGTCCTACAATGAGCAGTTCTTC.

The rearrangement links TRBV20-1 to TRBJ2-3; TRBD2 matches 11 bases. The CDR3 is made up of 18 amino acids. Germline CDR1 DFQATT, CDR2 SNEGSKA (reference sequence). V was clipped by 3 bases and J by 0 bases; unmatched bases: 11. The CDR3 reads CSASGAGGLAESTDTQYF. The CDR3 nucleotides are TGCAGTGCTAGTGGCGCCGGGGGACTAGCGGAGAGCACAGATACGCAGTATTTT.

V is TRBV27 and J is TRBJ2-7, with a weak D call TRBD2 (6 bases). V was pared by 5 bases and J by 2 bases, with 13 bases between. CDR3 length equals 14 residues. CDR1 is MNHEY and CDR2 is SMNVEV in the germline V gene (reference sequence). Here the CDR3 DNA reads TGTGCCAGCAGTCTCCTAGCGCAGCCCTACGAGCAGTACTTC. This sequence encodes CASSLLAQPYEQYF.

In nucleotides, the CDR3 is TGTGCCAGCAGCCAAAAACCGGGACTTCCGACCAATGAGCAGTTCTTC. It yields the protein CASSQKPGLPTNEQFF. The rearrangement uses TRBV27 and TRBJ2-1; weak D call: TRBD2 (6 bases). V lost 6 bases and J 6 bases, leaving 21 bases between the germline ends. CDR3 length: 16 amino acids. Germline V lookup: CDR1 MNHEY, CDR2 SMNVEV (reference sequence).

The rearrangement links TRBV5-6 to TRBJ1-4; D perhaps matches TRBD1 (5 bases). The germline V gene encodes CDR1 SGHDT and CDR2 YYEEEE. With 0 bases removed from V and 7 bases from J, the gap between germline ends came to 13 bases. The CDR3 is made up of 15 amino acids. The CDR3: CASSLERGLGEKLFF. CDR3 coding DNA: TGTGCCAGCAGCTTGGAACGGGGGTTAGGTGAAAAACTGTTTTTT.

CDR3 in amino acids: CASTGRAFGQYF. CDR3 bases: TGTGCCAGTACGGGCAGGGCCTTTGGGCAGTACTTC. The rearrangement uses TRBV19 and TRBJ2-7, with D maybe TRBD1 (5 bases). The V and J ends lost 7 bases and 9 bases respectively, with 16 bases between them. Germline lookup yields CDR1 LNHDA and CDR2 SQIVND (reference sequence). This CDR3 is built from 12 residues.

V gene TRBV3-1 (or the pseudogene TRBV3-2) combines with J gene TRBJ2-1; a weak D match, TRBD2 (7 bases). Germline CDR1 reads LGHDT; CDR2 reads YNNKEL (reference sequence). The germline V and J ends were trimmed by 4 bases and 4 bases, with 23 bases remaining between them. The CDR3 is 18 residues long. The CDR3, as DNA: TGTGCCAGCAGCCCGAGAGCGGGACAAGCGTTTTTTTACAATGAGCAGTTCTTC. It is translated as CASSPRAGQAFFYNEQFF.

The chain combines TRBV19 with TRBJ1-5, with TRBD1 identical over 8 bases. The CDR3 contains 13 residues. With 6 bases clipped from V and 7 bases from J, the junction kept 5 bases outside the gene matches. Germline values: CDR1 LNHDA, CDR2 SQIVND (reference sequence). DNA for the CDR3: TGTGCCAGTAGGACAGGGGTTGACCAGCCCCAGCATTTT. It codes for CASRTGVDQPQHF. Drawing the rest from reference TRBV19 and TRBJ1-5, the complete variable domain is DGGITQSPKYLFRKEGQNVTLSCEQNLNHDAMYWYRQDPGQGLRLIYYSQIVNDFQKGDIAEGYSVSREKKESFPLTVTSAQKNPTAFYLCASRTGVDQPQHFGDGTRLSIL.

J is TRBJ2-1 and V is TRBV2; TRBD2 matches 7 bases. CDR1 is SNHLY, CDR2 FYNNEI, per germline. The CDR3 is 16 residues long. Trimming removed 4 bases from V and 0 bases from J; junction bases left unmatched: 6. CDR3 bases: TGTGCCAGCAGTGTTACTAGCGCGAGCTCCTACAATGAGCAGTTCTTC. Its translation: CASSVTSASSYNEQFF.

The chain employs TRBV9 and TRBJ1-1; D uncertain. The CDR3 sequence is 13 residues long. CDR1 SGDLS and CDR2 YYNGEE come from the germline V gene. With 0 bases removed from V and 5 bases from J, the gap between germline ends came to 8 bases. CDR3 in DNA: TGTGCCAGCAGCGTAGCTGGCCAAACTGAAGCTTTCTTT. It specifies CASSVAGQTEAFF.